These 8 T cell receptor beta chains were all obtained from the same sample, sequenced in a study of T cell changes during pregnancy in multiple sclerosis. TCRdb's copy holds only in-frame clones and misses some; the assay was immunoSEQ multiplex PCR. The sample lists 90,000 to 120,000 clones; roughly 92% were seen once. The sequences come from peripheral blood, collected after pregnancy. All receptors come from a female donor with multiple sclerosis, enrolled in a pregnancy study.

The chain has TRBV9 and TRBJ2-3; tentatively, D is TRBD1 (5 bases). Germline CDR1 and CDR2: SGDLS and YYNGEE. The CDR3 length is 15 residues. The V gene lost 0 bases and the J gene lost 4 bases, with 12 bases spanning the gap. The DNA for the CDR3 is TGTGCCAGCAGCGTAGAGGAAAGGGGTGCAGATACGCAGTATTTT. Its translation is CASSVEERGADTQYF.

The chain is built from TRBV4-1 and TRBJ2-5, with D possibly being TRBD1 (5 bases). Trimming stripped 0 bases from V and 4 bases from J, with 12 bases between. In germline, CDR1 is MGHRA, CDR2 YSYEKL. CDR3 length equals 15 residues. CDR3 in amino acids: CASSQELSRAETQYF. The CDR3 bases are TGCGCCAGCAGCCAAGAGCTGAGCAGGGCAGAGACCCAGTACTTC.

The chain employs TRBV5-4 and TRBJ2-5; tentatively, D is TRBD1 (6 bases). The CDR3 totals 16 residues. V lost 3 bases to trimming and J lost 2 bases, with 17 bases between them. CDR1 and CDR2 (germline): SGHNT, YYREEE (reference sequence). For the CDR3, the DNA is TGTGCCAGCAGCTCAAATCAGGGGAATGGACAAGAGACCCAGTACTTC. Amino acid sequence: CASSSNQGNGQETQYF.

The chain combines TRBV19 with TRBJ2-7; D remains ambiguous. CDR3 length: 13 amino acids. The V end lost 4 bases, the J end lost 4 bases, and 11 bases lay between the germline ends. Germline values: CDR1 LNHDA, CDR2 SQIVND (reference sequence). Here the CDR3 reads CASSNLGNYEQYF. DNA of the CDR3: TGTGCCAGTAGTAACCTAGGAAATTACGAGCAGTACTTC.

The rearrangement uses TRBV19 and TRBJ2-3, with 8 nucleotides matching TRBD2. Unmatched junction bases numbered 6, after V lost 5 bases and J lost 5 bases. Germline V CDR1 and CDR2: LNHDA, SQIVND (reference sequence). This CDR3 comprises 14 residues. CDR3 nucleotide sequence: TGTGCCAGTAGTTTCGGGGGGGATAGAGATACGCAGTATTTT. The encoded protein is CASSFGGDRDTQYF.

The chain is built from TRBV2 and TRBJ1-1; TRBD1 agrees at 7 bases. CDR1 is SNHLY, CDR2 FYNNEI, per germline. J lost 7 bases, V lost 1 base, and 6 bases had no gene match. This CDR3 region has 14 residues. The CDR3 DNA reads TGTGCCAGCAGTGAAGAGGACAGGTGGGGTGAAGCTTTCTTT. This codes for CASSEEDRWGEAFF.

The V and J genes are TRBV4-1 and TRBJ2-7; TRBD2 might be the D (5 bases). The germline V and J ends were trimmed by 2 bases and 4 bases, with 15 bases remaining between them. The CDR3 sequence is 15 residues long. Germline CDR1 is MGHRA and CDR2 is YSYEKL. CDR3 DNA: TGCGCCAGCAGCCAACCGGGATCGCGGACGTACGAGCAGTACTTC. Amino acids: CASSQPGSRTYEQYF.

The chain couples TRBV10-1 to TRBJ2-3; maybe TRBD2 (5 bases). This CDR3 has 16 residues. Germline values: CDR1 WNHNN, CDR2 SYGVQD (reference sequence). Deletions cut 0 bases from V and 0 bases from J, with 10 bases between. The CDR3 here is CASSESHGLSTDTQYF. CDR3 DNA: TGCGCCAGCAGTGAGTCCCACGGACTGAGCACAGATACGCAGTATTTT.